Described below is a single T cell receptor (beta chain) sequence and its context. The data were obtained in a study of shared T cell receptors in the human thymus. Sequenced by immunoSEQ multiplex PCR; TCRdb stores in-frame clones only, minus some. The sample yields 700,000 or so clones, 80% to 90% seen once. The germline V gene encodes CDR1 SGHRS and CDR2 YFSETQ. The CDR3 spans 11 residues. With 3 bases removed from V and 9 bases from J, the gap between germline ends came to 10 bases. These same records also appear under a second study, on human thymus T cells. Turning to that study: Donors were healthy Finnish infants having corrective surgery for congenital heart defects. Thymus was obtained from resections taken during corrective heart surgery. Apparent skewing of V and J gene usage characterized both thymic and blood repertoires. Highly overlapping thymic repertoires among unrelated individuals were reported in related research.

The rearrangement links TRBV5-1 to TRBJ2-7, with D tentatively TRBD1 (5 bases). The clonotype comes from a girl under three years old with a congenital heart defect. Specimen: thymocytes. CDR3 in amino acids: CASSSTDGQYF. CDR3 sequence (DNA): TGCGCCAGCAGCTCGACAGACGGGCAGTACTTC.